The present T cell receptor beta chain was sequenced within a study of CD8 T cells in ankylosing spondylitis. Notes on the study in general: In ankylosing spondylitis patients, matched synovial fluid reportedly showed significant enrichment of disease-linked clones. Some of these motif variants have turned up before, in reports on reactive arthritis synovial fluid and blood.

Using quantitative 5'-RACE with molecular barcodes, the authors made TCR beta libraries. TCRdb reprocessed the 5' RACE reads via MiXCR and lists one record per CDR3 protein. Of fewer than 150,000 distinct CDR3 sequences listed, 6% to 8% are singletons. Germline lookup yields CDR1 DFQATT and CDR2 SNEGSKA (reference sequence). CDR3 length: 12 residues. V was shortened by 0 bases and J by 8 bases, with 7 bases between the two germline ends. In its sample, this clonotype was seen a few times. No antigen is known for it. The source material was blood, either unsorted or a sorted T cell fraction (not recorded which). This chain joins TRBV20-1 and TRBJ2-2; D gene uncertain. The receptor was derived from a female donor with ankylosing spondylitis or in good health (not recorded which). The CDR3 sequence is CSARESGGELFF. For the CDR3, the DNA is TGCAGTGCTAGAGAATCCGGGGGGGAGCTGTTTTTT.